The rows below give T cell receptor beta chains drawn from one sample of a study of T cells expressing NK-cell markers. TCRdb reprocessed the 5' RACE reads and reports one entry per CDR3 protein, with no DNA. With around 180,000 distinct CDR3 sequences in the sample, the ten largest clones hold around 20%. The sample consisted of blood T cells: a sorted CD56 or NKG2C T cell subset, CD4+ or CD8+ T cells, or bulk PBMC T cells (not recorded which). Receptors originate from a man aged 18-75 years in good health. Each CDR3 is given with its conserved first and last residue.

j_gene | v_gene | CDR3aa
TRBJ2-2 | TRBV6-2/TRBV6-3 | CASSYSGGAYTGELFF
TRBJ2-7 | TRBV25-1 | CASSESGTAQYF
TRBJ1-1 | TRBV3-1 | CASSQVIQRDSMNTEAFF
TRBJ1-1 | TRBV7-6 | CASSLAADTTEAFF
TRBJ2-5 | TRBV30 | CAWSRLGRLETQYF
TRBJ2-3 | TRBV3-1 | CASSQVEYTDTQYF
TRBJ2-3 | TRBV6-4 | CASRNLAGGQPVLLPTDTQYF
TRBJ2-2 | TRBV21-1 | CASSSGGLAVNTGELFF
TRBJ2-6 | TRBV3-1 | CASSPPRRVSGANVLTF
TRBJ2-1 | TRBV9 | CASSSRYGSYNEQFF
TRBJ1-1 | TRBV7-9 | CASSKPVGNQAFF
TRBJ2-1 | TRBV4-1 | CASSKGTGWNEQFF
TRBJ2-7 | TRBV4-2 | CASSLGGLYEQYF
TRBJ2-7 | TRBV4-1 | CASSQVMLPYEQYF
TRBJ2-1 | TRBV6-4 | CASSDSQGANEQFF
TRBJ2-7 | TRBV29-1 | CSVETPAGGLSYEQYF
TRBJ2-7 | TRBV9 | CASSVADGYYEQYF
TRBJ2-3 | TRBV6-1 | CASSSASTDTQYF
TRBJ1-2 | TRBV29-1 | CSVTGGENYGYTF
TRBJ2-7 | TRBV19 | CASSIRTADYEQYF
TRBJ2-1 | TRBV4-2 | CASSHFDSGEGYNEQFF
TRBJ2-3 | TRBV10-3 | CAISNSGDSTDTQYF
TRBJ1-6 | TRBV9 | CASSPTGASSYNSPLHF
TRBJ1-1 | TRBV6-1 | CASSTSFSNTEAFF
TRBJ1-2 | TRBV12-3/TRBV12-4 | CASSSGPTKYGYTF
TRBJ2-5 | TRBV5-1 | CASTQKRTSGGLSETQYF
TRBJ1-1 | TRBV5-1 | CASSPRTGGTEAFF